Here is one T cell receptor (beta chain) with its context. The sample is drawn from a study of tumor-infiltrating lymphocytes in primary liver carcinoma. Co-extraction of RNA and DNA was performed on about 19-30 mg of unsorted bulk tissue. CDR1 and CDR2 (germline): SGHRS, YFSETQ. The CDR3 is 13 residues long. V was shortened by 1 base and J by 4 bases, with 8 bases between the two germline ends. Synthesis of TCR beta cDNA was carried out from around 500 ng total RNA with a constant-region primer. What produced the TCR beta libraries was three nested multiplex PCR rounds using slightly modified ARM-PCR. Two initial PCR rounds of around 10 cycles each paired TRBV1-TRBV30 forward primers with a C-beta reverse primer. In TCRdb, the multiplex PCR reads were re-called with MiXCR into one record per CDR3 protein. The sample includes around 78,000 distinct CDR3 sequences, over 70% of them seen just once.

The clonotype originates from a woman between 55 and 75 years old with primary liver carcinoma and hepatitis B virus infection. Sequenced sample: liver tumor tissue from sampling region 4. Subset noted: tumor region T4, right-lateral pole. The chain joins TRBV5-1 to TRBJ1-1, with D unclear. DNA for the CDR3: TGCGCCAGCAGCTTGCGGGGAATCACTGAAGCTTTCTTT. Protein product: CASSLRGITEAFF. Drawing the rest from reference TRBV5-1 and TRBJ1-1, the complete variable domain is KAGVTQTPRYLIKTRGQQVTLSCSPISGHRSVSWYQQTPGQGLQFLFEYFSETQRNKGNFPGRFSGRQFSNSRSEMNVSTLELGDSALYLCASSLRGITEAFFGQGTRLTVV.